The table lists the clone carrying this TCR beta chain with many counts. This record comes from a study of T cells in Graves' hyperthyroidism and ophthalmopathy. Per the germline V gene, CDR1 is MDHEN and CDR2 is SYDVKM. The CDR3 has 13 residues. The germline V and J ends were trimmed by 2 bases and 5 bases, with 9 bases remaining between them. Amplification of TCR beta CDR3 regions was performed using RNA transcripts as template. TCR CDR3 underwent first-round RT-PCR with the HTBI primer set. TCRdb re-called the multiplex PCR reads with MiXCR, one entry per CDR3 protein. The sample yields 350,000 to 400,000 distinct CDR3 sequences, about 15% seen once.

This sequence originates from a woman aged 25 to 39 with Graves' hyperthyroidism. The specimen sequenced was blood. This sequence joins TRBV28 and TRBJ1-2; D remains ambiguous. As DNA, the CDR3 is TGTGCCAGCAGTTTAGGTGCGGTTTATGGCTACACCTTC. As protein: CASSLGAVYGYTF.